Detailed here is one T cell receptor (beta chain). Its specific antigen is unknown. No clone much larger than this one lies a single base away; base qualities are absent. The cysteine opens and the phenylalanine closes a CDR3 of 16 amino acids. Of all the DNA, just the CDR3 is kept, 48 bases in frame from base 1. Looking up the germline V gene (reference sequence) yields CDR1 SGHNT and CDR2 YYREEE. V and J are trimmed by 1 base and 4 bases, and the gene matches miss 7 bases of the junction. A single peripheral blood draw of around 100 mL on average was collected from each donor into heparinised tubes. Using a panel that included CD45RO, CCR7, CD25, CD127, CD95 and CD27, naive, central memory, regulatory and stem cell-like memory CD4+ T cells were sorted on a BD FACSAria II. Every sorted population had a purity above 98%. PBMCs were isolated immediately by Lymphoprep density gradient centrifugation and stained directly without culture. To minimize batch effects, samples were stained and sorted in pairs, one healthy donor with one patient per experiment.

These data originate in a study of beta chain features in type 1 diabetes (dated by TCRdb to between 2017 and 2018). For the study in its entirety: Mean age, gender distribution, total cell number and subset yield were not different between patients and healthy donors. A total of approximately 100 million sorted cells were examined across all samples, and the number of cells per subset was strongly correlated with RNA yield. The study compared the TCRB repertoires of sorted circulating CD4+ T cell subsets in recently diagnosed type 1 diabetes patients with those in matched healthy donors. Regulatory and stem cell-like memory subsets were isolated from only 8 patients and about eight healthy donors, whereas naive and central memory subsets came from all 28 donors. General conclusions and limits of the study: Naive, central memory and regulatory TCRB repertoires appeared to be more alike among patients than among healthy donors. Sequencing cDNA rather than genomic DNA could over-represent highly expressing activated cells, although activation and CD3 levels did not differ between groups. Only small numbers of individuals were included in the HLA sub-analyses, which left unresolved whether HLA type had any influence on TCRB rearrangement. Fewer insertions and more nucleotide deletions at VDJ recombination sites were observed in patients with type 1 diabetes, implying thymic rearrangement abnormalities. Shorter templates might have been favored by PCR, but patient and control samples were amplified and corrected together, so both groups would have been affected equally by any skew. In all four CD4+ subsets, TCRB CDR3 length was moderately but significantly shorter in type 1 diabetes patients.

The entire amount of isolated RNA was reverse transcribed using the High Capacity cDNA Reverse Transcription Kit, so the sequenced TCRB transcripts were expressed ones. Deep immunoSEQ sequencing was applied to naive, central memory and regulatory T cell samples, giving an average of about 3.8 million total reads per sample. Sorted cells were lysed in RLT buffer, and RNA was extracted using DNase-treated RNeasy Micro or Mini kits according to cell number. Each cell subset was processed on its own to prevent cross-contamination, while patient and healthy donor samples were processed together. TCRB sequences were amplified from cDNA with the immunoSEQ multiplex PCR, producing 87-bp fragments spanning the CDR3 region. Amplicons were sequenced on the Illumina HiSeq platform. In the source study's methods: Synthetic template baselines were used to correct PCR bias computationally, reads within Hamming distance 2 were collapsed, and singletons that could not be merged were discarded. Reads were aligned against IMGT so that V, D and J genes, CDR3 length and insertions or deletions at six rearrangement sites could be assigned. Within each subset, clonotype counts were normalized to sorted cell number, and only after that were true diversity and Gini coefficients computed with the tcR R package. The overlap coefficient, calculated on TCRB nucleotide sequences, was used to measure repertoire sharing. Out-of-frame TCRB sequences from naive cells were analyzed to stand in for the pre-selection repertoire. Entries here come from immuneACCESS through TCRdb and include only in-frame sequences with V and J called. Some clones fail to appear in such tables; in the studies checked, an unresolved V gene covers under half of the shortfall, and the cause of the remainder is unknown. The V and J calls and the clone size are those of that table, but D and trimming were determined from the DNA. The sample table holds about 230,000 clones, of which 9.6% were seen once. The top ten hold under 0.045% of the sample.

The rearranged chain carries TRBV5-4 and TRBJ2-3; 9 bases in between match TRBD2. The receptor was derived from a woman younger than 35 in good health. The source material was naive CD4+ T cells from blood. This sample's cell subset or site label indicates: true naive CD4+ T cells. The nucleotide sequence reads TGTGCCAGCAGCTTGTCAGCGGGGGGATTGGCAGATACGCAGTATTTT. Its coded protein is CASSLSAGGLADTQYF. The CDR3, completed at both ends by the reference TRBV5-4 and TRBJ2-3 genes, gives the full variable domain ETGVTQSPTHLIKTRGQQVTLRCSSQSGHNTVSWYQQALGQGPQFIFQYYREEENGRGNFPPRFSGLQFPNYSSELNVNALELDDSALYLCASSLSAGGLADTQYFGPGTRLTVL.